A selection of T cell receptor beta chains follows, all from one sample in a study of CXCR3-negative and CXCR3-positive naive CD8 T cells. TCRdb re-called the 5' RACE reads; one entry per CDR3 protein, DNA not given. The sample table includes roughly 40,000 distinct CDR3 sequences. The sequencing sample was made of memory CD8+ T cells from blood. The receptor set was obtained from a human donor in good health. Some clones in this sample may be carry-over from other donors' samples. The CDR3 runs from the conserved cysteine through the conserved F or W.

V: TRBV28
length: 15
J: TRBJ2-1
CDR3: CASSLNSESHNEQFF

V: TRBV11-2
length: 13
J: TRBJ1-5
CDR3: CASSLEGYQPQHF

V: TRBV7-9
length: 14
J: TRBJ2-7
CDR3: CASSNTGVAYEQYF

V: TRBV29-1
length: 14
J: TRBJ2-2
CDR3: CSVERDGNIGELFF

V: TRBV19
length: 17
J: TRBJ2-1
CDR3: CASSIDDVAAVYNEQFF

V: TRBV5-1
length: 12
J: TRBJ2-1
CDR3: CASSFVYNEQFF

V: TRBV28
length: 17
J: TRBJ2-5
CDR3: CASSPYPSGGIQETQYF

V: TRBV28
length: 13
J: TRBJ2-2
CDR3: CASGTSGAGELFF

V: TRBV29-1
length: 12
J: TRBJ2-1
CDR3: CSVDYGNNEQLF

V: TRBV5-1
length: 17
J: TRBJ2-1
CDR3: CASSLVTGTSSYNEQFF

V: TRBV3-1
length: 17
J: TRBJ1-2
CDR3: CASSQEEQIRGNYGYTF

V: TRBV7-3
length: 15
J: TRBJ2-1
CDR3: CASSFGQGALDEQLF

V: TRBV14
length: 16
J: TRBJ1-4
CDR3: CASSQVAGGAYEKLFF

V: TRBV29-1
length: 15
J: TRBJ2-3
CDR3: CSVDPQDRDTDTQYF

V: TRBV29-1
length: 15
J: TRBJ2-3
CDR3: CSVVAGGGYTDTQYF

V: TRBV7-6
length: 16
J: TRBJ2-3
CDR3: CASSLGAAPSTDTQYF

V: TRBV6-2/TRBV6-3
length: 15
J: TRBJ1-2
CDR3: CASSYRTAVRSGYTF

V: TRBV11-2
length: 13
J: TRBJ2-1
CDR3: CASSLVITQEQFF

V: TRBV12-3/TRBV12-4
length: 17
J: TRBJ1-5
CDR3: CASSPGTGPVRGQPQHF

V: TRBV28
length: 12
J: TRBJ2-1
CDR3: CASSLGWNEQFF

V: TRBV28
length: 14
J: TRBJ2-4
CDR3: CASSSIQVEDIQYF

V: TRBV5-1
length: 16
J: TRBJ1-3
CDR3: CASSLSDRSSGNTIYF

V: TRBV12-3/TRBV12-4
length: 11
J: TRBJ2-1
CDR3: CASRASNEQFF

V: TRBV21-1
length: 20
J: TRBJ1-5
CDR3: CASSRNPGGGGLQVGQPQHF

V: TRBV20-1
length: 18
J: TRBJ2-7
CDR3: CSARDFVSGGPVGYEQYF

V: TRBV7-6
length: 12
J: TRBJ2-1
CDR3: CASSPQGYEQFF

V: TRBV29-1
length: 11
J: TRBJ2-7
CDR3: CSAEGLGEQYF

V: TRBV20-1
length: 19
J: TRBJ2-3
CDR3: CSARDFSGGAVDPPDTQYF